The 6 T cell receptor beta chains below come from one sample, sequenced in a study of beta chain features in type 1 diabetes. Broader study findings: In every one of the four CD4+ subsets, TCRB CDR3s were moderately but significantly shorter in Type 1 diabetes patients.

Expressed TCRB transcripts were sequenced after all isolated RNA was converted to cDNA. Profiling relied on immunoSEQ multiplex PCR, and the TCRdb table lists in-frame clones only, not all of them. The sample has approximately 360,000 clones, roughly 13% seen once. Antigens for these TCRs are unknown. The sequenced material came from naive CD4+ T cells from blood. These receptors were taken from a young woman with type 1 diabetes.

This clone was detected only a few times. The rearrangement joins TRBV28 to TRBJ2-7; 12 positions match TRBD1. The germline gives CDR1 MDHEN, CDR2 SYDVKM. CDR3 size: 14 residues. V lost 3 bases, J lost 8 bases, and 5 bases stayed unmatched. The CDR3 region has the DNA TGTGCCAGCAGTTTGTTGGGACAGGGGGCTAAGCAGTACTTC. It codes for CASSLLGQGAKQYF.

This clone was counted only a few times. V and J are TRBV5-1 and TRBJ1-6; 8 bases align to TRBD1. This CDR3 has 16 amino acids. Germline V lookup: CDR1 SGHRS, CDR2 YFSETQ. V lost 4 bases to trimming and J lost 7 bases; unmatched junction nucleotides: 10. The CDR3 loop is CASSQTTGVGNSPLHF. DNA for the CDR3: TGCGCCAGCAGCCAAACGACAGGGGTAGGGAATTCACCCCTCCACTTT.

The J gene is TRBJ2-7, the V gene TRBV14, with D tentatively TRBD1 (6 bases). The CDR3 runs to 14 residues. Germline CDR1 SGHDN, CDR2 FVKESK. Trimming shortened V by 5 bases and J by 3 bases, and 14 bases separated the two germline ends. The CDR3: CASSKGQGNYEQYF. CDR3 nucleotides: TGTGCCAGCAGCAAAGGGCAGGGGAACTACGAGCAGTACTTC.

The J gene is TRBJ2-2, the V gene TRBV10-3, with 7 bases lining up with TRBD1. Germline CDR1 reads ENHRY; CDR2 reads SYGVKD. This CDR3 is built from 11 residues. The V gene end was trimmed by 8 bases and the J gene end by 6 bases; junction bases not matched to a gene: 0. CDR3 sequence reads: CAIQGAGELFF. CDR3 sequence (DNA): TGTGCCATCCAGGGGGCCGGGGAGCTGTTTTTT.

The J gene is TRBJ2-1, the V gene TRBV4-3; 10 bases match TRBD2. This CDR3 region has 17 residues. Germline values: CDR1 LGHNA, CDR2 YSLEER. Trimming cost V 0 bases and J 3 bases; bases outside gene matches: 5. As DNA, the CDR3 is TGCGCCAGCAGCCAAGATGGGGCTAGCGGGGGCTACAATGAGCAGTTCTTC. Translated: CASSQDGASGGYNEQFF.

The chain combines TRBV9 with TRBJ2-1; TRBD2 is a possible D gene (7 bases). Germline V gives CDR1 SGDLS, CDR2 YYNGEE. This CDR3 region has 15 residues. The V end was cut by 0 bases, the J end by 9 bases, with 16 bases between. The chain's CDR3 is CASSVEGGGPSEQFF. CDR3 DNA sequence: TGTGCCAGCAGCGTAGAGGGGGGAGGGCCCAGTGAGCAGTTCTTC.